These T cell receptor beta chains were read from a single sample in a study of shared clonotypes between healthy human individuals. Profiled with immunoSEQ multiplex PCR; TCRdb holds only in-frame clones, not every one. This sample has over a million clones; 97% to 99% occur once, and the top ten carry roughly 0.35%. The material sequenced was naive CD4+ T cells sorted from blood. All receptors derive from a man aged 30-40 years in good health. CDR3s include the opening cysteine and the closing phenylalanine or tryptophan. D genes are given only for firm matches. Rows give clone size only sometimes, using once, few, many, or a class for an expanded clone.

>.|TRBD2|TRBV18|TRBJ2-2
CASSPRAGVTGELFF
TGTGCCAGCTCACCACGGGCGGGAGTGACCGGGGAGCTGTTTTTT
>.|TRBD2|TRBV5-1|TRBJ2-7
CASSPRTSGSYEQYF
TGCGCCAGCAGCCCACGGACTAGCGGGAGCTACGAGCAGTACTTC
>.|TRBD2|TRBV6-5|TRBJ2-7
CASSFMASGTGEQYF
TGTGCCAGCAGTTTTATGGCTAGCGGGACCGGCGAGCAGTACTTC
>.|TRBD1|TRBV28|TRBJ1-5
CASIDRGNQPQHF
TGTGCCAGCATAGACAGGGGCAATCAGCCCCAGCATTTT
>.|TRBD1|TRBV18|TRBJ1-1
CASSETGTNTEAFF
TGTGCCAGCTCAGAGACAGGGACGAACACTGAAGCTTTCTTT
>.|.|TRBV5-1|TRBJ2-1
CASSLRLGRDGSSYNEQFF
TGCGCCAGCAGCTTGAGACTAGGGCGGGACGGGAGCTCCTACAATGAGCAGTTCTTC
>.|.|TRBV9|TRBJ2-3
CASSVQGSTDTQYF
TGTGCCAGCAGCGTCCAGGGTAGCACAGATACGCAGTATTTT
>.|TRBD2|TRBV25-1|TRBJ2-1
CASSERTSGENEQFF
TGTGCCAGCAGTGAAAGGACTAGCGGAGAGAATGAGCAGTTCTTC
>.|.|TRBV4-1|TRBJ2-7
CASSQTAGRDEQYF
TGCGCCAGCAGCCAAACCGCTGGACGGGACGAGCAGTACTTC
>.|TRBD2|TRBV5-4|TRBJ2-6
CASGKLAEGSGANVLTF
TGTGCCAGCGGTAAACTAGCGGAAGGCTCTGGGGCCAACGTCCTGACTTTC
>.|TRBD2|TRBV18|TRBJ2-7
CASSPPGLAGVWEQYF
TGTGCCAGCTCACCACCGGGACTAGCGGGAGTTTGGGAGCAGTACTTC
>.|.|TRBV6-1|TRBJ1-1
CASSGGNTEAFF
TGTGCCAGCTCTGGCGGGAACACTGAAGCTTTCTTT
>.|.|TRBV5-1|TRBJ2-7
CASSLVGKAEYEQYF
TGCGCCAGCAGCTTGGTCGGGAAGGCAGAGTACGAGCAGTACTTC
>.|.|TRBV2|TRBJ1-4
CASSEQGMAGEKLFF
TGTGCCAGCAGTGAACAGGGGATGGCAGGTGAAAAACTGTTTTTT
>.|.|TRBV21-1|TRBJ1-1
CASSKSDRGNTEAFF
TGTGCCAGCAGCAAAAGCGACAGGGGGAACACTGAAGCTTTCTTT
>.|TRBD2|TRBV9|TRBJ2-5
CASSVAGLIRCGRATGQETQYF
TGTGCCAGCAGCGTAGCCGGGTTAATCCGGTGCGGGAGGGCCACAGGGCAAGAGACCCAGTACTTC
>.|.|TRBV9|TRBJ1-4
CASSEGSLREKLFF
TGTGCCAGCAGCGAGGGGAGTTTGAGAGAAAAACTGTTTTTT
>.|.|TRBV7-8|TRBJ2-5
CASSQSYETQYF
TGTGCCAGCAGCCAAAGCTACGAGACCCAGTACTTC
>.|TRBD2|TRBV28|TRBJ2-7
CASTPLGLVVEQYF
TGTGCCAGCACCCCTTTAGGACTAGTTGTTGAGCAGTACTTC
>.|TRBD2|TRBV9|TRBJ2-1
CASSVAGGASGNEQFF
TGTGCCAGCAGCGTAGCGGGAGGGGCCTCGGGGAATGAGCAGTTCTTC
>.|.|TRBV28|TRBJ1-4
CASSTPPSEKLFF
TGTGCCAGCAGTACCCCGCCCTCTGAAAAACTGTTTTTT
>few|.|TRBV6-5|TRBJ2-7
CASSPFPTLTYEQYF
TGTGCCAGCAGTCCCTTCCCGACTCTCACCTACGAGCAGTACTTC
>.|.|TRBV18|TRBJ2-7
CASSNRDMYEQYF
TGTGCCAGCTCGAACAGGGATATGTACGAGCAGTACTTC
>.|.|TRBV5-6|TRBJ2-6
CASSLGTGRAGANVLTF
TGTGCCAGCAGCTTGGGGACTGGGCGGGCTGGGGCCAACGTCCTGACTTTC
>.|.|TRBV7-6|TRBJ1-3
CASSPGRAEGNTIYF
TGTGCCAGCAGCCCTGGGCGAGCAGAAGGAAACACCATATATTTT
>.|TRBD1|TRBV19|TRBJ1-5
CASSKWRQGVQPQHF
TGTGCCAGTAGTAAGTGGAGACAGGGGGTCCAGCCCCAGCATTTT
>.|.|TRBV9|TRBJ2-1
CASSPRRGSYNEQFF
TGTGCCAGCAGCCCACGGCGGGGCTCCTACAATGAGCAGTTCTTC
>once|.|TRBV5-1|TRBJ2-5
CASSFGTGETQYF
TGCGCCAGCAGCTTCGGTACGGGGGAGACCCAGTACTTC
>.|.|TRBV19|TRBJ1-4
CASSIVGNINEKLFF
TGTGCCAGTAGTATTGTGGGCAACATCAATGAAAAACTGTTTTTT
>.|.|TRBV6-5|TRBJ1-1
CASSARGGGTEAFF
TGTGCCAGCAGTGCCAGGGGTGGAGGCACTGAAGCTTTCTTT
>.|.|TRBV11-2|TRBJ1-1
CASSLGGGGAFF
TGTGCCAGCAGCTTAGGAGGAGGGGGAGCTTTCTTT
>.|.|TRBV5-4|TRBJ2-7
CASSLGGLAGHYEQYF
TGTGCCAGCAGCTTGGGGGGGCTGGCAGGCCACTACGAGCAGTACTTC
>.|.|TRBV18|TRBJ2-1
CASSPLGTYNEQFF
TGTGCCAGCTCACCGTTGGGAACCTACAATGAGCAGTTCTTC
>.|TRBD1|TRBV2|TRBJ2-5
CASSLLRGETQYF
TGTGCCAGCAGTCTACTCAGGGGGGAGACCCAGTACTTC
>.|.|TRBV2|TRBJ1-1
CASSGRKPNVLAFF
TGTGCCAGCAGTGGGAGAAAGCCCAACGTCTTGGCTTTCTTT
>.|.|TRBV5-4|TRBJ2-2
CASSLRGVNTGELFF
TGTGCCAGCAGCTTGAGGGGGGTGAACACCGGGGAGCTGTTTTTT
>.|.|TRBV30|TRBJ2-7
CAWSGQASEYEQYF
TGTGCCTGGAGTGGACAGGCTTCTGAATACGAGCAGTACTTC
>.|TRBD2|TRBV5-6|TRBJ2-1
CASSLFSGRAYNEQFF
TGTGCCAGCAGCTTGTTTAGCGGGAGAGCCTACAATGAGCAGTTCTTC
>once|TRBD1|TRBV5-1|TRBJ2-7
CASSDPGQPYEQYF
TGCGCCAGCAGCGATCCGGGACAGCCGTACGAGCAGTACTTC
>.|.|TRBV5-4|TRBJ2-2
CASSLHLTGLSGELFF
TGTGCCAGCAGCTTGCACCTGACCGGACTATCCGGGGAGCTGTTTTTT
>.|.|TRBV30|TRBJ2-7
CAWSTPTRDVSYEQYF
TGTGCCTGGAGTACCCCGACCCGGGACGTATCCTACGAGCAGTACTTC
>.|.|TRBV6-5|TRBJ1-4
CASSYSATNEKLFF
TGTGCCAGCAGTTACTCAGCAACTAATGAAAAACTGTTTTTT
>once|TRBD2|TRBV5-1|TRBJ2-1
CASSLAPGLAMGYNEQFF
TGCGCCAGCAGCTTGGCGCCGGGACTAGCGATGGGCTACAATGAGCAGTTCTTC
>.|.|TRBV4-1|TRBJ1-4
CASSQVKDAATNEKLFF
TGCGCCAGCAGCCAAGTCAAGGACGCCGCAACTAATGAAAAACTGTTTTTT
>.|.|TRBV9|TRBJ2-7
CASSIRDKDYEQYF
TGTGCCAGCAGCATCCGGGACAAAGACTACGAGCAGTACTTC
>.|TRBD1|TRBV4-2|TRBJ2-6
CASSQDGARGIGANVLTF
TGTGCCAGCAGCCAAGATGGGGCCAGGGGGATTGGGGCCAACGTCCTGACTTTC
>.|.|TRBV19|TRBJ1-5
CASSIVSQPQHF
TGTGCCAGTAGTATTGTCAGTCAGCCCCAGCATTTT
>once|.|TRBV5-4|TRBJ1-4
CASSLMIGDSEKLFF
TGTGCCAGCAGCTTAATGATCGGGGATTCTGAAAAACTGTTTTTT
>.|TRBD1|TRBV11-2|TRBJ1-1
CASSRTGVTEAFF
TGTGCCAGCAGCCGGACAGGGGTCACTGAAGCTTTCTTT
>.|TRBD2|TRBV5-1|TRBJ2-1
CASRLAGEAAEQFF
TGCGCCAGCAGGCTAGCGGGAGAGGCCGCTGAGCAGTTCTTC
>.|.|TRBV15|TRBJ1-1
CATSRDGVGAGTEAFF
TGTGCCACCAGCAGAGATGGGGTGGGCGCAGGCACTGAAGCTTTCTTT
>.|.|TRBV5-1|TRBJ2-7
CASSVTGAGGYEQYF
TGCGCCAGCAGCGTAACAGGGGCGGGGGGTTACGAGCAGTACTTC
>.|TRBD1|TRBV6-4|TRBJ2-5
CASSRSAGGQETQYF
TGTGCCAGCAGCCGGTCGGCAGGGGGACAAGAGACCCAGTACTTC
>.|TRBD2|TRBV28|TRBJ2-5
CASSLLGLAGDWKTQYF
TGTGCCAGCAGTTTATTGGGACTAGCGGGAGATTGGAAGACCCAGTACTTC
>.|.|TRBV6-1|TRBJ2-7
CATTGDNTYEQYF
TGTGCCACCACCGGCGACAACACCTACGAGCAGTACTTC